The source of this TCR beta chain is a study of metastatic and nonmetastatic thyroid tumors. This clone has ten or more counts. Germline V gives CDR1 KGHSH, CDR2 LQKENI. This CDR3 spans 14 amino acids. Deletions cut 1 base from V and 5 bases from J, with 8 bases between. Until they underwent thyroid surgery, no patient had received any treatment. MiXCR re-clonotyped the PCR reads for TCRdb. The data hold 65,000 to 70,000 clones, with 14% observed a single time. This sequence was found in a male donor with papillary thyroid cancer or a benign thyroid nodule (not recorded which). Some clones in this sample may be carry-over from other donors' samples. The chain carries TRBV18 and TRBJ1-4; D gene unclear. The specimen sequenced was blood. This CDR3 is CASSPRADNEKLFF. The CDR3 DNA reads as TGTGCCAGCTCACCACGGGCCGACAATGAAAAACTGTTTTTT.